A selection of T cell receptor beta chains follows, all from one sample in a study of blood T cells in healthy people across ages. TCRdb called the 5' RACE reads again in MiXCR, with one record for every CDR3 protein. This table holds 1.4 million to 1.5 million distinct CDR3 sequences, 40% to 50% found once. The specimen sequenced was blood. The origin of the receptors is a woman younger than 35 in good health. Both conserved end residues are part of each CDR3. Clone size, where shown, is once, few, many, or a class for clones that have expanded.

abundance: -
v_gene: TRBV12-3/TRBV12-4
j_gene: TRBJ1-2
CDR3aa: CASRPTGVNYGYTF

abundance: few
v_gene: TRBV7-2
j_gene: TRBJ2-3
CDR3aa: CASSLNAGSSADTQYF

abundance: -
v_gene: TRBV5-1
j_gene: TRBJ2-1
CDR3aa: CASSPTGTLYEQFF

abundance: -
v_gene: TRBV28
j_gene: TRBJ2-7
CDR3aa: CASSLISGSYEQYF

abundance: once
v_gene: TRBV24-1
j_gene: TRBJ2-1
CDR3aa: CATSDSTGYYEQFF

abundance: -
v_gene: TRBV30
j_gene: TRBJ2-3
CDR3aa: CAGIPAGLTDTQYF

abundance: -
v_gene: TRBV15
j_gene: TRBJ2-7
CDR3aa: CATSRVVSYEQYF

abundance: -
v_gene: TRBV7-9
j_gene: TRBJ2-1
CDR3aa: CASSLGGTGETNEQFF

abundance: -
v_gene: TRBV10-3
j_gene: -
CDR3aa: CAISERDRVRVGHEQYF

abundance: few
v_gene: TRBV30
j_gene: TRBJ2-1
CDR3aa: CAWSVRGDEQFF

abundance: -
v_gene: TRBV6-5
j_gene: TRBJ1-1
CDR3aa: CASSYAFGTEFEAFF

abundance: -
v_gene: TRBV27
j_gene: -
CDR3aa: CASSFNKGRTYEQYF

abundance: -
v_gene: TRBV12-3/TRBV12-4
j_gene: TRBJ1-5
CDR3aa: CASSLLNSNQPQHF

abundance: -
v_gene: TRBV20-1
j_gene: TRBJ2-1
CDR3aa: CSASNGGDYNEQFF

abundance: -
v_gene: TRBV5-1
j_gene: TRBJ2-1
CDR3aa: CASSLVSSRGFNEQFF